This TCR delta chain came from a study of γδ T cells in repeated Plasmodium falciparum infection. Background on the study: Malaria-naive adults were infected with P. falciparum NF54 four times over around 600 days.

The V and J ends lost 0 bases and 0 bases respectively, with 13 bases between them. Germline CDR1 GEAIGNYY, CDR2 EKD. The CDR3 runs to 16 residues. Whole-study findings and limits: Vgamma9/Vdelta2+ repertoires stayed stably polyclonal over time and infection.

As regards this clone: The antigen is undetermined. This likely traces to a read error, being one base from a far larger clone. Other DNA sequences within the sample encode an identical CDR3.

Vgamma9/Vdelta2+ and Vdelta2-negative gammadelta T cells were flow-sorted from PBMC for bulk sequencing. TCRdb made new clone calls on the multiplex PCR reads using CATT. This sample has roughly 86,000 delta-chain clones, with more than 1.4% found just once. This sequence was found in a pool of human donors (malaria-infected and uninfected, not separated). This chain connects TRDV2 to TRDJ1; D is unclear. The sample was gamma-delta T cells from blood. CDR3 loop: CACDTGGSRYTDKLIF. In DNA form, the CDR3 reads TGTGCCTGTGACACCGGAGGCTCCCGGTACACCGATAAACTCATCTTT.